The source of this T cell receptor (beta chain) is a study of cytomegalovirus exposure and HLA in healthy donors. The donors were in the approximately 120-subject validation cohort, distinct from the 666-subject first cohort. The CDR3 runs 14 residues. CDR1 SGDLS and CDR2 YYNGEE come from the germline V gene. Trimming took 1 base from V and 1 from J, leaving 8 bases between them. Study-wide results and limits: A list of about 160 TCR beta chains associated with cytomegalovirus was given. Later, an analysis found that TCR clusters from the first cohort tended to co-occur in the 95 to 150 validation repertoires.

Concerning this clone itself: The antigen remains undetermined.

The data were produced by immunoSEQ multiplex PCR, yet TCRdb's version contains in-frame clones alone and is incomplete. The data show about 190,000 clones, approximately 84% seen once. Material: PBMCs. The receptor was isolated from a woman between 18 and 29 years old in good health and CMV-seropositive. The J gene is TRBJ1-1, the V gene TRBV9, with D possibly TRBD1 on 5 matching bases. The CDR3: CASSVFGGNTEAFF. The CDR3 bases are TGTGCCAGCAGCGTATTCGGGGGGAACACTGAAGCTTTCTTT.